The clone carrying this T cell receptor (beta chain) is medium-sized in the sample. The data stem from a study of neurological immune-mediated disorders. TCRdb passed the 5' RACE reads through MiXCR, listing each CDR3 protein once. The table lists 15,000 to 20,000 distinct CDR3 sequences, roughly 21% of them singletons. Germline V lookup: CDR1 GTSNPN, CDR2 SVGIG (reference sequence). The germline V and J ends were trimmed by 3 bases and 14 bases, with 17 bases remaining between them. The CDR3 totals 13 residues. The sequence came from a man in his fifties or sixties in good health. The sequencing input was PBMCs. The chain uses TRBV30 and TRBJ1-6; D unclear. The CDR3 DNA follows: TGTGCCTGGAGCGGACGGTACCCGTACACCCTCCACTTT. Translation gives CAWSGRYPYTLHF.